The sample holds many counts of the clone carrying this TCR beta chain. The antigen is undetermined. The data belong to a study of T cells in Graves' hyperthyroidism and ophthalmopathy. For the study at large: Before treatment of any kind, peripheral blood was taken at initial diagnosis.

General study points: Researchers found most expanded thyroid clonotypes above 0.001 in blood as well.

Amplification of TCR beta CDR3 regions used RNA as the template. The HTBI primer set was used in a first-round RT-PCR of the TCR CDR3. TCRdb reanalysed the multiplex PCR reads using MiXCR and keeps one entry per CDR3 protein. The sample lists about 770,000 distinct CDR3 sequences, 15% to 20% occurring once. With 8 bases clipped from V and 5 bases from J, the junction kept 8 bases outside the gene matches. Germline V gene lookup returns CDR1 DFQATT and CDR2 SNEGSKA (reference sequence). The length of the CDR3 is 12 residues. The rearrangement uses TRBV20-1 and TRBJ1-1; 7 bases map to TRBD1. Source material: blood. The TCR originated in a woman aged 45-65 years with Graves' hyperthyroidism that later progressed to Graves' ophthalmopathy. The CDR3 reads CSFLRGMTEAFF. CDR3 DNA: TGCAGTTTTCTCAGGGGGATGACTGAAGCTTTCTTT.